This TCR beta chain was captured by sequencing in a study of tumour-infiltrating T cells in Burkitt lymphoma. For the study at large: Productive clonality predicted overall and progression-free survival.

Libraries were prepared by immunoSEQ multiplex PCR; TCRdb keeps only in-frame clonotypes and omits some of them. The sample lists about 3,900 clones, more than 13% occurring once. The V gene end was trimmed by 3 bases and the J gene end by 1 base; junction bases not matched to a gene: 5. Germline V gene lookup returns CDR1 GTSNPN and CDR2 SVGIG (reference sequence). The CDR3 loop spans 15 amino acids. The source material was tumor tissue. This sequence was found in a human donor with Burkitt lymphoma. The chain has TRBV30 and TRBJ2-4, with 8 bases lining up with TRBD1. Here the CDR3 DNA reads TGTGCCTGGAGCGGGGACAGGCGGGCCAAAAACATTCAGTACTTC. It encodes CAWSGDRRAKNIQYF.